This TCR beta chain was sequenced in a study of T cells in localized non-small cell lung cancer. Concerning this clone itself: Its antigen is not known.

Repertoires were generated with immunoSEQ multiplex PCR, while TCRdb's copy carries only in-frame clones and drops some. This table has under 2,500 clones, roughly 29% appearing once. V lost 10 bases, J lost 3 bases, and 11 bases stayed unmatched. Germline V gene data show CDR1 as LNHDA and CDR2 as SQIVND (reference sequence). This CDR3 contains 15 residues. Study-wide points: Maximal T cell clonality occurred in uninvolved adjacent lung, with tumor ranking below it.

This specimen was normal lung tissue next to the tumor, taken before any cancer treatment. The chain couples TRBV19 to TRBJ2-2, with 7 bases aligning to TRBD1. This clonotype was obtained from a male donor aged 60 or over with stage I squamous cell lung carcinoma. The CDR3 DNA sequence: TGTGCCACCAAAGAGGGGGCACGGGACACCGGGGAGCTGTTTTTT. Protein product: CATKEGARDTGELFF.